This T cell receptor beta chain was profiled in a study of post-analysis software for immune sequencing data. Study-level points and caveats: Elevated frequency relative to controls characterized roughly 5 TRBV segments in patients, TRBV5-6, TRBV5-1 and TRBV20-1 among them. A significant reduction in normalized Chao1 diversity was observed in multiple sclerosis patients versus controls. F measure showed strong co-clustering of same-batch samples.

This clonotype was seen many times. As yet, its antigen is unknown. The CDR3 length is 18 residues. The trim removed 3 bases at V and 3 bases at J, leaving 12 bases unmatched. The germline CDR1 and CDR2 sequences are MDHEN and SYDVKM. Unique molecular identifiers tagged the TCR beta cDNA libraries. MiXCR, applied by TCRdb to the PCR reads, yields one record per CDR3 protein. The sample lists 150,000 to 200,000 distinct CDR3 sequences, roughly 30% seen once, with about 1.4% in the top ten. Sequenced sample: blood. This TCR came from a girl aged 5-17 years with multiple sclerosis. The rearrangement joins TRBV28 to TRBJ2-3, with 10 bases that match TRBD2. Written as DNA, the CDR3 is TGTGCCAGCAGTTTCCAGTACCCCAGACTAGCGGGTACAGATACGCAGTATTTT. It encodes CASSFQYPRLAGTDTQYF. Using reference TRBV28 and TRBJ2-3 for the parts outside the CDR3, the full variable domain is DVKVTQSSRYLVKRTGEKVFLECVQDMDHENMFWYRQDPGLGLRLIYFSYDVKMKEKGDIPEGYSVSREKKERFSLILESASTNQTSMYLCASSFQYPRLAGTDTQYFGPGTRLTVL.